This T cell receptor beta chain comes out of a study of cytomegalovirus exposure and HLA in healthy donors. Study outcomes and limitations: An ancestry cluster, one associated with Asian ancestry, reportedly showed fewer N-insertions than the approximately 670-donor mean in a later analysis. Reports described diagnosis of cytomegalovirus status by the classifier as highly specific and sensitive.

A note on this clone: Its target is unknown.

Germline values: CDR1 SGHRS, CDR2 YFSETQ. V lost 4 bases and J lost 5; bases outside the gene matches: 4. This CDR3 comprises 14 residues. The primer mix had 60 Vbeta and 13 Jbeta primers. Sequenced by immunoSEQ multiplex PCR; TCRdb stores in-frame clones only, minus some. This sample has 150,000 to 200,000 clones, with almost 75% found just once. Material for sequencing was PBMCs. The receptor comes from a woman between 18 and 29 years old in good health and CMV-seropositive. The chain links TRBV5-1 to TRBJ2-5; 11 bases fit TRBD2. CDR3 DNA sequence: TGCGCCAGCAGCGACCTAGCGGGGGGCGAGACCCAGTACTTC. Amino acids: CASSDLAGGETQYF.